Sequencing of this T cell receptor (beta chain) was carried out in a study of blood T cell repertoires in COVID-19. At the level of the study: T cells, B-cell-depleted T cells, or PBMCs supplied cDNA or gDNA.

In the original workflow: Reference gene primers were amplified, and this amplification served to estimate nucleated cell counts. Using immunoSEQ multiplex PCR, the repertoire was profiled, and TCRdb retains in-frame clones only, with some absent. For V, J and clone size, that table is used; D and trimming come from the DNA. The data contain approximately 220,000 clones, about four fifths of them seen just once; the ten biggest clones take up about 4.8%. Unmatched junction bases numbered 11, after V lost 7 bases and J lost 6 bases. Germline V CDR1 and CDR2: SGHTA, FQGNSA. The CDR3 is 14 amino acids. The rearrangement joins TRBV7-2 to TRBJ1-2; the match to TRBD1 covers 7 bases. The source is a woman in her 50s who had been exposed to COVID-19. The sequenced material came from PBMCs or T cells enriched from blood (not recorded which). CDR3 loop: CASTPDRRNNGYTF. The CDR3 DNA is TGTGCCAGCACCCCGGACAGGCGAAATAATGGCTACACCTTC.